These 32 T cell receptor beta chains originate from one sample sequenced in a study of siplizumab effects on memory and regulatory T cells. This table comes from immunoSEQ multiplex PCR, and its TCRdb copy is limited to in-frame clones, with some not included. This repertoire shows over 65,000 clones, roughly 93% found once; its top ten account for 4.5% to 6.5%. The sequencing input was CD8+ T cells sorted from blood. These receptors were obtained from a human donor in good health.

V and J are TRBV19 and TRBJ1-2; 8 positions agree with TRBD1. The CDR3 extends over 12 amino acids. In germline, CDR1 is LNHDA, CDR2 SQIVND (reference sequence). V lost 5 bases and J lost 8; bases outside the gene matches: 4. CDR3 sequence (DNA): TGTGCCAGTAGTCAGGGGGCGGGAGGCTACACCTTC. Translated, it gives CASSQGAGGYTF.

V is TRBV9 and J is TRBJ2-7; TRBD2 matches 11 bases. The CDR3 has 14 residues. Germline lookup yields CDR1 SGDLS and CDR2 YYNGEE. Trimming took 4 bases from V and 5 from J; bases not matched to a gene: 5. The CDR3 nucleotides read TGTGCCAGCAGCATTAGCGGGGGGGCGGACGAGCAGTACTTC. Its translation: CASSISGGADEQYF.

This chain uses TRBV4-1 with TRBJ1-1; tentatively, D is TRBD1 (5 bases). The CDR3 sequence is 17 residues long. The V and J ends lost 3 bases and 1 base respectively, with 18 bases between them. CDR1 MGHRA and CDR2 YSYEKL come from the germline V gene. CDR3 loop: CASSHRGAQGPNTEAFF. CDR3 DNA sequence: TGCGCCAGCAGCCACCGAGGCGCCCAGGGACCGAACACTGAAGCTTTCTTT.

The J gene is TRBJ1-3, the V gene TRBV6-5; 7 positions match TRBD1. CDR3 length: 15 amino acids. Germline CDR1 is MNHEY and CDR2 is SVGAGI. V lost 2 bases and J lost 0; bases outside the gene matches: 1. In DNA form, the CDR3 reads TGTGCCAGCAGTTACCAGGGGGGCTCTGGAAACACCATATATTTT. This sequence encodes CASSYQGGSGNTIYF.

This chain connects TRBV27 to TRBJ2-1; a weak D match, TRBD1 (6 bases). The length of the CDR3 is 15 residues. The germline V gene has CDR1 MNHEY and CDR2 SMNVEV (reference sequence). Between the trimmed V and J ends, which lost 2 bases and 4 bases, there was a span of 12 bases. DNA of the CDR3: TGTGCCAGCAGTTTACCAGGGGAGATGTACAATGAGCAGTTCTTC. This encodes CASSLPGEMYNEQFF.

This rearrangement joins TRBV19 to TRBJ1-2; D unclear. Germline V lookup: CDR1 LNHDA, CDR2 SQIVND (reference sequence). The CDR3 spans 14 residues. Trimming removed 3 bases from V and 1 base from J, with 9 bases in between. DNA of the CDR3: TGTGCCAGTAGTATGTCGCATTATAACTATGGCTACACCTTC. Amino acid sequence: CASSMSHYNYGYTF.

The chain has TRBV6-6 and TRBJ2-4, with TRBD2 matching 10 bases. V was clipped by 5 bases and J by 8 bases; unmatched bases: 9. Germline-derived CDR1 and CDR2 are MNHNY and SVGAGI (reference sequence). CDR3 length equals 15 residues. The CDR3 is CASSSGGAHPDIQYF. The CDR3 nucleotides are TGTGCCAGCAGTAGCGGGGGGGCCCATCCGGACATTCAGTACTTC.

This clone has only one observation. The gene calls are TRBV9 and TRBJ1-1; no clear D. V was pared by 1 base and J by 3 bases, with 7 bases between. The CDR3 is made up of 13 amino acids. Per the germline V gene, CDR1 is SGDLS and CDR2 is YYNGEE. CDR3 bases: TGTGCCAGCAGCGTATGGGCGGACACTGAAGCTTTCTTT. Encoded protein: CASSVWADTEAFF.

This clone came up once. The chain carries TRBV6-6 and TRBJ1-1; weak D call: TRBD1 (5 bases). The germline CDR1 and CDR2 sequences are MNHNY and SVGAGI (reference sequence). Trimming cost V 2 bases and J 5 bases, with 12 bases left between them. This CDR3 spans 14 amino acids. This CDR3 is CASSYPQGPTEAFF. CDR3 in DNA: TGTGCCAGCAGTTACCCTCAGGGTCCTACTGAAGCTTTCTTT.

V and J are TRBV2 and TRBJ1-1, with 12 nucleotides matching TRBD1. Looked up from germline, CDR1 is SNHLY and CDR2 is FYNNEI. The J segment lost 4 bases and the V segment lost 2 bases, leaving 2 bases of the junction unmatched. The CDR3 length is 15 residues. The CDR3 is CASSEWDRGLTEAFF. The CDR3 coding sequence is TGTGCCAGCAGTGAATGGGACAGGGGGCTCACTGAAGCTTTCTTT.

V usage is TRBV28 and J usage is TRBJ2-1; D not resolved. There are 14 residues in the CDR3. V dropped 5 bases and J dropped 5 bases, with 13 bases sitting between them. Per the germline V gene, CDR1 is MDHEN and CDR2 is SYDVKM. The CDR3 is CASSIFRQNNEQFF. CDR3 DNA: TGTGCCAGCAGTATCTTTAGGCAGAACAATGAGCAGTTCTTC.

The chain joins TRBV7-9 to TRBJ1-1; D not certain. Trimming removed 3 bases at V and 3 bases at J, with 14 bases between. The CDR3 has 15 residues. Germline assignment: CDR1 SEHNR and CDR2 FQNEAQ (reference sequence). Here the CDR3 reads CASSLFIRGDTEAFF. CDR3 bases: TGTGCCAGCAGCTTGTTTATACGCGGGGACACTGAAGCTTTCTTT.

The DNA of the CDR3 is TGCAGTGCTAGAGAGGCGGGGCTATTCCACTTT. Its translation: CSAREAGLFHF. V is TRBV20-1 and J is TRBJ1-6, with D possibly matching TRBD1 (5 bases). There are 11 residues in the CDR3. V lost 0 bases and J 17 bases, leaving 11 bases between the germline ends. The germline gives CDR1 DFQATT, CDR2 SNEGSKA (reference sequence).

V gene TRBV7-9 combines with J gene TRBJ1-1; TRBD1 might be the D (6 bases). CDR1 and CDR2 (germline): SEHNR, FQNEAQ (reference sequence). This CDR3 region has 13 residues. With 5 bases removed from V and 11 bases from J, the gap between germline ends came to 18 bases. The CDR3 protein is CASSPDLGQGAFF. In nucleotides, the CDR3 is TGTGCCAGCAGCCCTGACTTGGGGCAGGGGGCTTTCTTT.

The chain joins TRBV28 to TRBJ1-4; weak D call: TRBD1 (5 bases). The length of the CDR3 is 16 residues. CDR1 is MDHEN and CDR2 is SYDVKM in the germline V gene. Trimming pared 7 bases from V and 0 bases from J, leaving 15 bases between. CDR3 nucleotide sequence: TGTGCCAGCATCTCCCTCACAGGTGCAACTAATGAAAAACTGTTTTTT. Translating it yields CASISLTGATNEKLFF. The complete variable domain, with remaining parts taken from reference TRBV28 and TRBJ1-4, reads DVKVTQSSRYLVKRTGEKVFLECVQDMDHENMFWYRQDPGLGLRLIYFSYDVKMKEKGDIPEGYSVSREKKERFSLILESASTNQTSMYLCASISLTGATNEKLFFGSGTQLSVL.

CDR3 protein: CASSTQGYEQYF. CDR3 nucleotide sequence: TGTGCCAGCAGCACACAGGGGTACGAGCAGTACTTC. The gene calls are TRBV5-6 and TRBJ2-7, with 7 bases lining up with TRBD1. Germline loops: CDR1 SGHDT, CDR2 YYEEEE. With 4 bases clipped from V and 4 bases from J, the junction kept 2 bases outside the gene matches. The CDR3 length is 12 residues.

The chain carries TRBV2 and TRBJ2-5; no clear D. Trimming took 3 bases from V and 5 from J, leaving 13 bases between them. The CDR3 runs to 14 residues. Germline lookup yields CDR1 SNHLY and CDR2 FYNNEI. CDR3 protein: CASSDGLLVETQYF. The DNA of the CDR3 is TGTGCCAGCAGTGATGGGTTGTTGGTGGAGACCCAGTACTTC.

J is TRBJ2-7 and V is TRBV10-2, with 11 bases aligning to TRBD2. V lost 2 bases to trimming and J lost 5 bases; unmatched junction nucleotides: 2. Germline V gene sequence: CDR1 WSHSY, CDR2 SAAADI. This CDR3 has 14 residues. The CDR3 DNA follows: TGCGCCAGCAGTGAGGGACTAGCGGGCCACGAGCAGTACTTC. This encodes CASSEGLAGHEQYF.

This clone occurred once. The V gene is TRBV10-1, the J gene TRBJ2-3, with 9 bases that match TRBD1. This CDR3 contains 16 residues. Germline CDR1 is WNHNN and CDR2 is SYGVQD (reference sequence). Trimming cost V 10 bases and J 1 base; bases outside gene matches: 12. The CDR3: CAKNRDRVGRTDTQYF. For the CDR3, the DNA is TGCGCCAAGAACCGGGACAGGGTCGGGCGCACAGATACGCAGTATTTT.

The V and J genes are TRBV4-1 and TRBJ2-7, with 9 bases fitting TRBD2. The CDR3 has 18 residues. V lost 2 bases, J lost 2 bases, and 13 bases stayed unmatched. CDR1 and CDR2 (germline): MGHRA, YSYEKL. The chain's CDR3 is CASSQMLSSGEITYEQYF. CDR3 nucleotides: TGCGCCAGCAGCCAAATGTTGTCTAGCGGGGAGATCACCTACGAGCAGTACTTC.

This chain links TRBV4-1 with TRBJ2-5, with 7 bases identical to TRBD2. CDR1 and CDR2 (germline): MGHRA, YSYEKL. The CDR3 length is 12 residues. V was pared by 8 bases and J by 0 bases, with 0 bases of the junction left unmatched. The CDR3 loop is CASRGDQETQYF. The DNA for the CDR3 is TGCGCCAGCCGGGGGGACCAAGAGACCCAGTACTTC.

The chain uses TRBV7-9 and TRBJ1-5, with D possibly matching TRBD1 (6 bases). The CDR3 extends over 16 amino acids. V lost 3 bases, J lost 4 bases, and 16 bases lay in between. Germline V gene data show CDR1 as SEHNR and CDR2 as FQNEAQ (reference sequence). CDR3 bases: TGTGCCAGCAGCTTCTCGGGGGGCGACTCGAATCAGCCCCAGCATTTT. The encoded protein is CASSFSGGDSNQPQHF.

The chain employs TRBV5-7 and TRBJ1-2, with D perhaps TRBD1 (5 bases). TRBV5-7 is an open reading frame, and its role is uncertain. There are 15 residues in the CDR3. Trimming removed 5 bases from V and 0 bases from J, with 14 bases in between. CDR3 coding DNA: TGTGCCAGCAGGGTGGGGGACGTAACTAACTATGGCTACACCTTC. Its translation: CASRVGDVTNYGYTF.

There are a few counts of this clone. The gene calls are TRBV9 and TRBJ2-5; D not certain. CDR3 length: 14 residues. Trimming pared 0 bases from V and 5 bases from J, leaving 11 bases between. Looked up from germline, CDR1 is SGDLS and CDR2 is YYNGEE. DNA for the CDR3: TGTGCCAGCAGCGTAGGGGAACCCGCGGAGACCCAGTACTTC. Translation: CASSVGEPAETQYF.

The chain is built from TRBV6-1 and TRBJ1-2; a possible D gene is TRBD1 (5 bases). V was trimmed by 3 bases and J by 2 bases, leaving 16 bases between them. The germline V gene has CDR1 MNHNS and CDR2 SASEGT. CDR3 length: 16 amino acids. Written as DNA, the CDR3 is TGTGCCAGCAGTGAGAATAGGGGACGGGTAAACTATGGCTACACCTTC. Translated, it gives CASSENRGRVNYGYTF.

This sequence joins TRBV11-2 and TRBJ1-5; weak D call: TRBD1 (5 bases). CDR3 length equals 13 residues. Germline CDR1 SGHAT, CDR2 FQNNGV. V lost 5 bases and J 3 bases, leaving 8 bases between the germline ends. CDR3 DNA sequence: TGTGCCAGCAGCCAGGGTTACAATCAGCCCCAGCATTTT. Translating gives CASSQGYNQPQHF.

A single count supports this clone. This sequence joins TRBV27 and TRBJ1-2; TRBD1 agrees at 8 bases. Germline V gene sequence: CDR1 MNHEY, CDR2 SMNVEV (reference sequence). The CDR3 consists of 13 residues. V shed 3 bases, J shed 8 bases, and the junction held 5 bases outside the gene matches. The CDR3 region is CASSLSGGLGYTF. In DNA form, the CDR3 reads TGTGCCAGCAGTTTGTCAGGGGGCCTGGGCTACACCTTC.

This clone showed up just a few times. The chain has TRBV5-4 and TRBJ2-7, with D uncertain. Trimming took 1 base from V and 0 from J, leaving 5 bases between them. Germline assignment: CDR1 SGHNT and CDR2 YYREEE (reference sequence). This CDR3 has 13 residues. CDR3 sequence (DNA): TGTGCCAGCAGCTTGTCCCCCTCCTACGAGCAGTACTTC. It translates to CASSLSPSYEQYF.

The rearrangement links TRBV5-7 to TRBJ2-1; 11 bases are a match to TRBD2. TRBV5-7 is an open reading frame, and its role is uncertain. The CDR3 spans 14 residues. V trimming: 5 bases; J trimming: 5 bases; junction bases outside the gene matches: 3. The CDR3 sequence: CASRILAGDNEQFF. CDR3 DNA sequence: TGTGCCAGCAGAATACTAGCGGGAGACAATGAGCAGTTCTTC.

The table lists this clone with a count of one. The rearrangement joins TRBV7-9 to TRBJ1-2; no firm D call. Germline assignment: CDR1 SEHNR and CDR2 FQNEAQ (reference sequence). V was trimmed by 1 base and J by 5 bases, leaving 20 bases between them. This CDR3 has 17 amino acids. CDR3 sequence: CASSLEASDLFSYGYTF. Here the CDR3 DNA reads TGTGCCAGCAGCTTAGAGGCCAGCGACCTATTTTCTTATGGCTACACCTTC.

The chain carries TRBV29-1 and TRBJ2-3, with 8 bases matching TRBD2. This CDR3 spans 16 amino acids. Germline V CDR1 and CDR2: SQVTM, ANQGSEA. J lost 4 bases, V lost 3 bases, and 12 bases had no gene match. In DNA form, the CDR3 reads TGCAGCGTTGATCCTTTTACGGGGGGGCCGGCAGATACGCAGTATTTT. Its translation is CSVDPFTGGPADTQYF.

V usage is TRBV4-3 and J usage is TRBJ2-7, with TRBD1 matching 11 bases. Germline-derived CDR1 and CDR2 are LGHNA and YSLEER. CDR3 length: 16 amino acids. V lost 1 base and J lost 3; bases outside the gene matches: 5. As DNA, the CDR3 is TGCGCCAGCAGCCAAGGGCCGGGGACAGGGGGCTACGAGCAGTACTTC. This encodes CASSQGPGTGGYEQYF.